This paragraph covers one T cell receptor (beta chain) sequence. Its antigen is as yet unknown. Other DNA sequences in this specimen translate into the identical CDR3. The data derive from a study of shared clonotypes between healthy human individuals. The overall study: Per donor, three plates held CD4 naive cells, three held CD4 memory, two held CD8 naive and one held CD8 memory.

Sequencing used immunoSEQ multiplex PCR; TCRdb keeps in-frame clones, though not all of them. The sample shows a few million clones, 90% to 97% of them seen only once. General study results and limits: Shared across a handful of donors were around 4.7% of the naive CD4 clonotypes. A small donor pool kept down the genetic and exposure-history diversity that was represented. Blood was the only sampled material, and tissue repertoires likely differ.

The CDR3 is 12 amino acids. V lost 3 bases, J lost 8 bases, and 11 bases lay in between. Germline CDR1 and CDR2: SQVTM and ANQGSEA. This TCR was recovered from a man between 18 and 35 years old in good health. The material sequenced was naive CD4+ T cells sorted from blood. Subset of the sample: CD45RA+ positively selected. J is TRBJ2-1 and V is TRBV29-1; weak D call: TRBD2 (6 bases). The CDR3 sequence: CSVDRGRYEQFF. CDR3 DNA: TGCAGCGTTGACCGGGGGAGGTATGAGCAGTTCTTC.